The sequence of this T cell receptor (beta chain) was determined in a study of early T cells in non-severe SARS-CoV-2 infection. The junction had 13 bases not matched to a gene; V was cut back by 6 bases and J by 9 bases. The germline CDR1 and CDR2 sequences are SQVTM and ANQGSEA. The CDR3 runs 14 residues. MiXCR, applied by TCRdb to the 5' RACE reads, yields one record per CDR3 protein. This sample has approximately 43,000 distinct CDR3 sequences, with roughly 6.6% found just once. The receptor comes from an adult who was a healthcare worker with PCR-confirmed SARS-CoV-2 infection or an uninfected control (not recorded which). The sequencing sample was made of whole blood. The chain combines TRBV29-1 with TRBJ2-4, with 8 positions matching TRBD1. CDR3 loop: CSVSQGEYDTIQYF. CDR3 DNA sequence: TGCAGCGTATCACAGGGGGAATACGACACCATTCAGTACTTC.